This is a list of T cell receptor beta chains from one sample in a study of vaccination and CD4 T cells after COVID-19. No antigen has been identified for these receptors. TCRdb reanalysed the PCR reads using MiXCR and keeps one entry per CDR3 protein. The sample holds tens of thousands of distinct CDR3 sequences, 64% seen once. Sample: CD4+ T cells from blood, cultured in vitro. The receptor set was obtained from a human donor who had recovered from COVID-19. Each CDR3 is given with its conserved first and last residue. The order of the fields is V gene, J gene, D gene, CDR3 length, clone size, CDR3 protein, CDR3 DNA. The D gene is left open where the match is weak. Clone size is shown for a subset of rows, as once, few, many or a class of expanded clone.

TRBV6-4	TRBJ1-1	TRBD1	15	.	CASSVQGGMNTEAFF	TGTGCCAGCAGTGTCCAGGGGGGGATGAACACTGAAGCTTTCTTT
TRBV7-8	TRBJ2-7	.	12	.	CASSTASYEQYF	TGTGCCAGCAGCACAGCCTCCTACGAGCAGTACTTC
TRBV27	TRBJ2-7	TRBD1	18	.	CASSLSLNTDRGRSYQYF	TGTGCCAGCAGTTTATCTCTTAACACCGACAGGGGGCGTTCGTACCAGTACTTC
TRBV15	TRBJ1-5	.	21	.	CATSRAGQVLPEIYSNQPQHF	TGTGCCACCAGCAGAGCAGGGCAGGTTTTGCCGGAAATCTATAGCAATCAGCCCCAGCATTTT
TRBV19	TRBJ1-2	.	16	.	CASSIVSATSSLGYTF	TGTGCCAGTAGTATAGTTTCGGCTACCTCGTCGCTTGGCTACACCTTC
TRBV7-2	TRBJ2-1	TRBD2	17	.	CASSPRTSGRSYNEQFF	TGTGCCAGCAGCCCTCGGACTAGCGGGCGCTCCTACAATGAGCAGTTCTTC
TRBV20-1	TRBJ2-1	.	12	.	CSARALRDEQFF	TGCAGTGCTAGAGCCCTTAGGGATGAGCAGTTCTTC
TRBV28	TRBJ1-2	.	11	.	CASLANYGYTF	TGTGCCAGCTTGGCTAACTATGGCTACACCTTC
TRBV7-2	TRBJ1-2	TRBD1	14	once	CASSSQGGNYGYTF	TGTGCCAGCAGTAGCCAGGGGGGTAACTATGGCTACACCTTC
TRBV20-1	TRBJ1-2	TRBD1	14	.	CSARYLGQGRGYTF	TGCAGTGCTAGATACCTAGGACAGGGACGTGGCTACACCTTC
TRBV27	TRBJ2-3	.	13	once	CASSLQTPDTQYF	TGTGCCAGCAGTTTACAAACACCGGATACGCAGTATTTT
TRBV6-1	TRBJ1-2	.	14	.	CASSPTTVNYGYTF	TGTGCCAGCAGTCCGACGACAGTCAACTATGGCTACACCTTC
TRBV6-5	TRBJ1-2	.	14	.	CASSYLDTGGGYTF	TGTGCCAGCAGTTACCTGGACACTGGGGGTGGCTACACCTTC
TRBV27	TRBJ1-5	.	14	few	CASSLSGGRQPQHF	TGTGCCAGCAGTTTATCGGGAGGACGTCAGCCCCAGCATTTT
TRBV7-2	TRBJ2-7	.	12	.	CASSLAHYEQYF	TGTGCCAGCAGCTTAGCTCACTACGAGCAGTACTTC
TRBV21-1	TRBJ1-5	.	15	few	CASSKAAGRNQPQHF	TGTGCCAGCAGCAAAGCCGCAGGGCGCAATCAGCCCCAGCATTTT
TRBV10-3	TRBJ1-5	.	13	few	CAIAAVHNQPQHF	TGTGCCATCGCGGCAGTCCACAATCAGCCCCAGCATTTT
TRBV11-3	TRBJ2-1	TRBD2	17	.	CASSLSPIAGVLDEQFF	TGTGCCAGCAGCTTATCCCCTATAGCGGGAGTTTTAGATGAGCAGTTCTTC
TRBV7-9	TRBJ1-1	.	15	.	CASSTIAGVLTEAFF	TGTGCCAGCAGCACCATCGCAGGTGTACTCACTGAAGCTTTCTTT
TRBV7-2	TRBJ1-1	TRBD1	17	.	CASSLKGGQGTVTEAFF	TGTGCCAGCAGCTTAAAGGGGGGACAGGGGACGGTCACTGAAGCTTTCTTT
TRBV20-1	TRBJ1-6	.	14	.	CSASPSSYNSPLHF	TGCAGTGCTAGCCCGAGCTCCTATAATTCACCCCTCCACTTT
TRBV27	TRBJ2-7	.	17	.	CASSLYLRGGATYEQYF	TGTGCCAGCAGTTTATATCTTCGGGGAGGCGCTACCTACGAGCAGTACTTC
TRBV7-2	TRBJ1-2	.	13	.	CASRRTGFYGYTF	TGTGCCAGCAGACGAACGGGATTCTATGGCTACACCTTC
TRBV19	TRBJ1-5	TRBD1	14	few	CARKGQGANQPQHF	TGTGCCAGAAAAGGGCAGGGGGCGAATCAGCCCCAGCATTTT
TRBV6-2/TRBV6-3	TRBJ2-5	TRBD1	13	.	CAIKGQTQETQYF	TGTGCCATCAAGGGACAGACCCAAGAGACCCAGTACTTC
TRBV29-1	TRBJ1-1	.	15	.	CSVDTGSPANTEAFF	TGCAGCGTTGATACAGGGAGTCCGGCGAACACTGAAGCTTTCTTT
TRBV27	TRBJ2-1	TRBD2	14	.	CASRGDSGGNEQFF	TGTGCCAGCAGGGGGGATAGCGGGGGAAATGAGCAGTTCTTC
TRBV30	TRBJ2-1	.	14	.	CAWSVLGGRNEQFF	TGTGCCTGGAGTGTTCTGGGGGGCCGCAATGAGCAGTTCTTC
TRBV28	TRBJ1-5	.	12	.	CASSLRTQPQHF	TGTGCCAGCAGTTTAAGAACTCAGCCCCAGCATTTT
TRBV19	TRBJ1-1	TRBD1	15	.	CASRPGQGQSTEAFF	TGTGCCAGTAGACCGGGACAGGGGCAGAGCACTGAAGCTTTCTTT
TRBV24-1	TRBJ1-5	TRBD1	15	few	CATSDAGTGAQPQHF	TGTGCCACCAGTGATGCCGGGACAGGGGCCCAGCCCCAGCATTTT
TRBV24-1	TRBJ2-3	.	14	few	CATSLRSGTDTQYF	TGTGCCACCAGTTTGCGTAGCGGCACAGATACGCAGTATTTT
TRBV5-1	TRBJ2-3	TRBD2	18	.	CASSLGVTSGPYTDTQYF	TGCGCCAGCAGCTTGGGAGTGACTAGCGGGCCCTACACAGATACGCAGTATTTT
TRBV28	TRBJ1-5	.	15	.	CASSFGQLNNQPQHF	TGTGCCAGCAGTTTCGGGCAGCTGAACAATCAGCCCCAGCATTTT